This TCR beta chain was retrieved from a study of T-cell memory formation after mild COVID-19. Regarding the study as a whole: Nothing confirmed that second-wave clones peaking on day 37 were specific for SARS-CoV-2. Memory cells collected pre-infection included some clones that later responded, suggesting cross-reactive memory joined.

UMIs and sample barcodes were carried by the TCR alpha and TCR beta cDNA libraries that 5'RACE produced using constant-segment primers. Each CDR3 protein gets one entry after TCRdb re-called the 5' RACE reads with MiXCR. Of over 120,000 distinct CDR3 sequences listed, around 21% are singletons. Germline lookup yields CDR1 LGHDT and CDR2 YNNKEL (reference sequence). The CDR3 length is 18 residues. Trimming shortened V by 1 base and J by 0 bases, and 13 bases separated the two germline ends. With regard to this clonotype: Its antigen is unknown.

This chain links TRBV3-1 with TRBJ2-6; D gene uncertain. The source material was PBMCs or a T cell subset sorted from them (not recorded which). This sequence originates from an adult woman who had mild COVID-19 (a few samples of this study predate the infection). Cell type and time point are not known. This CDR3 reads CASSQGSLRNSGANVLTF. The CDR3, as DNA: TGTGCCAGCAGCCAAGGAAGCTTACGGAACTCTGGGGCCAACGTCCTGACTTTC. Full variable domain (rest looked up from reference TRBV3-1 and TRBJ2-6): DTAVSQTPKYLVTQMGNDKSIKCEQNLGHDTMYWYKQDSKKFLKIMFSYNNKELIINETVPNRFSPKSPDKAHLNLHINSLELGDSAVYFCASSQGSLRNSGANVLTFGAGSRLTVL.